This T cell receptor (beta chain) was identified in a study of high-grade serous ovarian cancer treatment subgroups. Tumor samples were obtained before definitive surgery or chemotherapy. This clone was detected only a few times. V lost 9 bases, J lost 5 bases, and 11 bases stayed unmatched. Looked up from germline, CDR1 is LNHDA and CDR2 is SQIVND (reference sequence). This CDR3 has 15 amino acids. Some clones are missing from TCRdb's copy, which holds only in-frame ones; the method was immunoSEQ multiplex PCR. The sample has around 37,000 clones, roughly three quarters seen once. Sequenced sample: tumor tissue. The clonotype was recovered from a human donor with high-grade serous ovarian cancer. V usage is TRBV19 and J usage is TRBJ2-1; 9 bases are shared with TRBD2. This CDR3 is CASNAGTSPNNEQFF. Written as DNA, the CDR3 is TGTGCCAGCAACGCCGGGACTAGCCCGAACAATGAGCAGTTCTTC.